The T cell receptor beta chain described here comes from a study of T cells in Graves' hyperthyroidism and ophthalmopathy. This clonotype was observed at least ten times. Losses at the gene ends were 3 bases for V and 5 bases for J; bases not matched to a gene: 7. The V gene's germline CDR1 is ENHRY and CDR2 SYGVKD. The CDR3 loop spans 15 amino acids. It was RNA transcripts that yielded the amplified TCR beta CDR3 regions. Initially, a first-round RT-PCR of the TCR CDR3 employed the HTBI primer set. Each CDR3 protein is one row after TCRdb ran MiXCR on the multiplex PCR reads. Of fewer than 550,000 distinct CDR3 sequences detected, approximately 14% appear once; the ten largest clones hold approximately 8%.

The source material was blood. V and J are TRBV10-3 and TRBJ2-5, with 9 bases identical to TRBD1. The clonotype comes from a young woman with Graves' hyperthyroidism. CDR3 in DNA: TGTGCCATCAGTGACTTGGACAGGGGATGGGAGACCCAGTACTTC. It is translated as CAISDLDRGWETQYF.